This TCR beta chain is from a study of a mutant IDH1 vaccine in newly diagnosed glioma. Study at large: The initiation of vaccination occurred 4-6 weeks after radiotherapy alone, or with temozolomide cycles. Previous care, which was radiotherapy, temozolomide, or both, most often involved both.

The germline V and J ends were trimmed by 2 bases and 8 bases, with 19 bases remaining between them. Germline V gene sequence: CDR1 SGHRS, CDR2 YFSETQ. The length of the CDR3 is 15 residues. Comments on this clone: Its antigen remains unidentified.

Time point denoted: week 35, safety follow-up. The investigators gave 300 ug of mutant IDH1 20-mer peptide in each vaccine dose, together with topical imiquimod. Weeks 1, 3, 5, 7, 11, 15, 19 and 23 were when patients received their eight vaccinations. Libraries were prepared by immunoSEQ multiplex PCR; TCRdb keeps only in-frame clonotypes and omits some of them. The sample lists over 35,000 clones; 75% to 85% were seen once. The receptor was derived from a woman between 50 and 59 years old with glioma. Sequences were derived from PBMCs, sampled from a glioma patient whose treatment included an IDH1 peptide vaccine. The genes are TRBV5-1 and TRBJ1-2; D is unclear. The CDR3 DNA is TGCGCCAGCAGCTTTAATCCGACAAATAGTAACGGCTACACCTTC. This encodes CASSFNPTNSNGYTF.